Each of the 16 T cell receptor beta chains below was sequenced from the same sample in a study of T cell responses to AZD1222 COVID-19 vaccine. Sequenced by immunoSEQ multiplex PCR; TCRdb stores in-frame clones only, minus some. The sample includes 78,000 or so clones, approximately 89% of them seen just once. Sequencing used peripheral blood, obtained on day 0 of AZD1222 vaccination. The source of these receptors is an adult in good health.

This clone has a handful of counts. The chain combines TRBV30 with TRBJ2-7, with TRBD2 as a possible D gene (6 bases). Between the trimmed V and J ends, which lost 4 bases and 2 bases, there was a span of 15 bases. Per the germline V gene, CDR1 is GTSNPN and CDR2 is SVGIG (reference sequence). This CDR3 region has 14 residues. The CDR3 DNA reads TGTGCCTGGACCGGAGGGAAAGTAGCCTACGAGCAGTACTTC. Its protein product is CAWTGGKVAYEQYF.

This rearrangement joins TRBV19 to TRBJ2-5; the D gene is possibly TRBD2 (5 bases). CDR1 and CDR2 from the germline V gene are LNHDA and SQIVND (reference sequence). The CDR3 consists of 13 residues. Between the trimmed V and J ends, which lost 7 bases and 5 bases, there was a span of 14 bases. The CDR3 is CASKPGPGETQYF. CDR3 coding DNA: TGTGCCAGTAAGCCCGGGCCGGGGGAGACCCAGTACTTC.

The chain uses TRBV15 and TRBJ2-3, with D hard to call. Trimming removed 3 bases at V and 2 bases at J, with 12 bases between. Looked up from germline, CDR1 is LNHNV and CDR2 is YYDKDF (reference sequence). CDR3 length equals 15 residues. The CDR3 DNA reads TGTGCCACCAGCAGCGGGCAGCGTTCCACAGATACGCAGTATTTT. This sequence encodes CATSSGQRSTDTQYF.

The chain combines TRBV9 with TRBJ2-7, with 9 bases identical to TRBD2. The junction had 5 bases not matched to a gene; V was cut back by 0 bases and J by 7 bases. Germline assignment: CDR1 SGDLS and CDR2 YYNGEE. This CDR3 has 14 residues. The CDR3 DNA follows: TGTGCCAGCAGCGTAGCTAGCGGGGCAGGAGAGCAGTACTTC. This gives the protein CASSVASGAGEQYF.

The table lists this clone with a few counts. The chain employs TRBV3-1 (or the pseudogene TRBV3-2) and TRBJ1-1, with D possibly TRBD1 on 5 matching bases. The CDR3 loop spans 14 amino acids. Trimming took 2 bases from V and 10 from J, leaving 17 bases between them. Germline CDR1 LGHDT, CDR2 YNNKEL (reference sequence). CDR3 sequence reads: CASSQRPGTPRAFF. CDR3 sequence (DNA): TGTGCCAGCAGCCAAAGACCCGGGACTCCCAGAGCTTTCTTT.

The chain is built from TRBV3-1 (or the pseudogene TRBV3-2) and TRBJ2-2, with 12 bases fitting TRBD2. Germline assignment: CDR1 LGHDT and CDR2 YNNKEL (reference sequence). The CDR3 length is 19 residues. After removal of 2 bases from V and 9 bases from J, the junction contained 16 bases not matched to a gene. The CDR3 nucleotides are TGTGCCAGCAGCCAATTCGGACTAGCGGGGCGGTTAAGGGCCCGGGAGCTGTTTTTT. It codes for CASSQFGLAGRLRARELFF.

The J gene is TRBJ2-7, the V gene TRBV30; D not resolved. CDR3 length equals 11 residues. The germline V and J ends were trimmed by 1 base and 3 bases, with 4 bases remaining between them. Germline V gene data show CDR1 as GTSNPN and CDR2 as SVGIG (reference sequence). CDR3 DNA: TGTGCCTGGAGTGCACGCTACGAGCAGTACTTC. It translates to CAWSARYEQYF.

This chain uses TRBV12-3 or TRBV12-4 with TRBJ1-6, with D possibly matching TRBD1 (6 bases). The CDR3 is 11 amino acids. The V end was cut by 6 bases, the J end by 13 bases, with 10 bases between. The CDR3 loop is CASSLRGPLHF. For the CDR3, the DNA is TGTGCCAGCAGCCTCAGGGGTCCCCTCCACTTT.

V gene TRBV7-2 combines with J gene TRBJ2-1; 16 bases line up with TRBD2. This CDR3 region has 16 residues. Trimming at V came to 0 bases and at J to 7 bases, leaving 0 bases not matched to a gene. Germline V gives CDR1 SGHTA, CDR2 FQGNSA. The CDR3 sequence: CASSLAGLAGGNEQFF. CDR3 nucleotides: TGTGCCAGCAGCTTAGCGGGACTAGCGGGGGGGAATGAGCAGTTCTTC.

This clone showed up just a few times. The V gene is TRBV4-3, the J gene TRBJ2-6; tentatively, D is TRBD1 (6 bases). With 1 base removed from V and 4 bases from J, the gap between germline ends came to 8 bases. Germline V gives CDR1 LGHNA, CDR2 YSLEER. The CDR3 runs 15 residues. CDR3 bases: TGCGCCAGCAGCCAAGGGACAGACGGGGCCAACGTCCTGACTTTC. Its translation: CASSQGTDGANVLTF.

V is TRBV6-2 or TRBV6-3 and J is TRBJ1-5; 11 bases are shared with TRBD1. This CDR3 comprises 19 residues. The V gene end was trimmed by 4 bases and the J gene end by 0 bases; junction bases not matched to a gene: 11. Germline V gives CDR1 MNHEY, CDR2 SVGEGT. CDR3 sequence reads: CASSSVSGQGDGSNQPQHF. In DNA form, the CDR3 reads TGTGCCAGCAGTTCGGTCTCGGGACAGGGGGACGGTAGCAATCAGCCCCAGCATTTT.

The chain employs TRBV28 and TRBJ2-7; a weak D match, TRBD1 (6 bases). V gave up 6 bases and J gave up 2 bases, with 8 bases separating them. CDR1 and CDR2 (germline): MDHEN, SYDVKM. The CDR3 covers 12 residues. The CDR3 DNA reads as TGTGCCAGCAGGGACAGTACCTACGAGCAGTACTTC. Residues: CASRDSTYEQYF.

The V gene is TRBV3-1 (or the pseudogene TRBV3-2), the J gene TRBJ1-4, with D possibly TRBD1 on 6 matching bases. CDR1 and CDR2 from the germline V gene are LGHDT and YNNKEL (reference sequence). The V and J ends lost 5 bases and 10 bases respectively, with 20 bases between them. There are 15 residues in the CDR3. The CDR3 nucleotides are TGTGCCAGCAGCGAACTTAGGGGGGGCGCAGGAAAACTGTTTTTT. This gives the protein CASSELRGGAGKLFF.

This chain connects TRBV18 to TRBJ2-5; 10 bases match TRBD2. V lost 5 bases, J lost 2 bases, and 5 bases stayed unmatched. CDR1 KGHSH and CDR2 LQKENI come from the germline V gene. The CDR3 runs to 15 residues. The CDR3 here is CASSRLAGAQETQYF. In DNA form, the CDR3 reads TGTGCCAGCTCAAGGCTAGCGGGGGCACAAGAGACCCAGTACTTC.

The V gene is TRBV29-1, the J gene TRBJ2-2; D perhaps matches TRBD1 (5 bases). The CDR3 spans 13 residues. Trimming cost V 1 base and J 6 bases, with 9 bases left between them. Looked up from germline, CDR1 is SQVTM and CDR2 is ANQGSEA. CDR3 in DNA: TGCAGCGTTGAAGGCAGGGAAGCCGGGGAGCTGTTTTTT. Its translation is CSVEGREAGELFF.

V gene TRBV10-3 combines with J gene TRBJ1-1; TRBD1 matches 8 bases. Germline values: CDR1 ENHRY, CDR2 SYGVKD. After removal of 4 bases from V and 1 base from J, the junction contained 8 bases not matched to a gene. This CDR3 comprises 16 residues. The CDR3 here is CAISALPDRANTEAFF. CDR3 DNA sequence: TGTGCCATCAGTGCCCTGCCGGACAGGGCGAACACTGAAGCTTTCTTT.